This T cell receptor (beta chain) originates from a study of blood T cell repertoires in COVID-19. Study-level information: Italy, Spain and the United States were the sources of the convalescent and acute COVID-19 samples.

The V gene end was trimmed by 8 bases and the J gene end by 4 bases; junction bases not matched to a gene: 8. The germline gives CDR1 SGHTA, CDR2 FQGTGA. The CDR3 is made up of 14 amino acids. Per the authors' pipeline: Amplification with reference gene primers provided the estimates of nucleated cell counts. Clones were read by immunoSEQ multiplex PCR, and TCRdb kept only the in-frame ones, dropping some. That table supplies the V and J calls and clone size; D and trimming were determined from the DNA. Of 250,000 to 300,000 clones in the sample, about 88% are singletons; the top ten hold about 3.6%.

This clonotype was obtained from a man between 18 and 35 years old with active or convalescent COVID-19. The sequenced sample consisted of peripheral blood. The rearrangement joins TRBV7-3 to TRBJ2-3; 8 bases agree with TRBD2. The CDR3 DNA reads as TGTGCCAGCCGGAGCGGGAGTCAGTCAGATACGCAGTATTTT. Its protein product is CASRSGSQSDTQYF.